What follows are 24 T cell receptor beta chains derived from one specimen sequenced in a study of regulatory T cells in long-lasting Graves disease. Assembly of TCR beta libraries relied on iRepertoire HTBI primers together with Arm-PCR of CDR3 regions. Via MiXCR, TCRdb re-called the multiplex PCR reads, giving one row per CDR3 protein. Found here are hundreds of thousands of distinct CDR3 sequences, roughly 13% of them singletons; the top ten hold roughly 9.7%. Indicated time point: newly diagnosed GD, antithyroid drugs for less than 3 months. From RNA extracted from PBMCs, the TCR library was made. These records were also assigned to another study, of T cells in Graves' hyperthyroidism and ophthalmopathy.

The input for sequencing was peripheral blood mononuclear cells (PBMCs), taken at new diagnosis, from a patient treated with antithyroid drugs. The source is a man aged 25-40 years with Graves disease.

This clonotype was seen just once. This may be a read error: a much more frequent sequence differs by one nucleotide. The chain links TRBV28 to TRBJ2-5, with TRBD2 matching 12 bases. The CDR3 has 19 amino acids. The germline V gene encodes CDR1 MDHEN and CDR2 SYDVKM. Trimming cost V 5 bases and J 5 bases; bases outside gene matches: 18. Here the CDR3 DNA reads TGTGCCAGCAGTCCCGCCCCGTCCCCGACTAGCGGGAGTATCGAGACCCAGTACTTC. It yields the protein CASSPAPSPTSGSIETQYF.

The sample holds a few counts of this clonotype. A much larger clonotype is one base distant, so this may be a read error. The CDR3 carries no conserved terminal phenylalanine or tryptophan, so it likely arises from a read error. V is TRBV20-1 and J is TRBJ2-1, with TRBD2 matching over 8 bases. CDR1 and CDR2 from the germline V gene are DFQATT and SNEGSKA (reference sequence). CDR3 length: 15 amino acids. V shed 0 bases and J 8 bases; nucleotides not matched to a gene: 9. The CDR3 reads CSARDAGLAKDEQFL. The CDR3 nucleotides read TGCAGTGCTAGAGATGCTGGACTAGCCAAGGATGAGCAGTTCCTC.

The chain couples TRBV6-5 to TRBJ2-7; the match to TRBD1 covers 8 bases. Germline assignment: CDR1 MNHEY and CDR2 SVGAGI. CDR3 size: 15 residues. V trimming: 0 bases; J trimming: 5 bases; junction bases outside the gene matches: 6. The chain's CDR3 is CASSYSETGVNEQYF. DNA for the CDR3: TGTGCCAGCAGTTACTCGGAGACAGGGGTTAACGAGCAGTACTTC.

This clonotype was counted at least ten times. In DNA, the CDR3 is TGTGCCAGCAGCCCGGACAGGGTCGAGACCCAGTACTTC. As protein: CASSPDRVETQYF. V usage is TRBV3-1 and J usage is TRBJ2-1; 8 bases fit TRBD1. The last part of the DNA fits TRBJ2-5 better; the J call may be wrong. Germline loops: CDR1 LGHDT, CDR2 YNNKEL (reference sequence). The CDR3 consists of 13 residues.

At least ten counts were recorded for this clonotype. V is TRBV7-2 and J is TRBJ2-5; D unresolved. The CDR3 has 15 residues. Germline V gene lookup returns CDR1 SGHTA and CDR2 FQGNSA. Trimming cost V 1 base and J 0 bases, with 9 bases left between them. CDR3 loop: CASSLGRWYQETQYF. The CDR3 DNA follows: TGTGCCAGCAGCTTAGGGAGATGGTACCAAGAGACCCAGTACTTC.

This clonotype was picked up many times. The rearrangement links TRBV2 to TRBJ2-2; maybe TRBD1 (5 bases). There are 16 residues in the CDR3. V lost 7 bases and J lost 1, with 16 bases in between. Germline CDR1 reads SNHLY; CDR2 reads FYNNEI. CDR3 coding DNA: TGTGCCAGCAAACTTAGGGGAACCAAGAACACCGGGGAGCTGTTTTTT. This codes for CASKLRGTKNTGELFF.

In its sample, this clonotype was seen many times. The CDR3 spells CASSSSGRRETQYF. In DNA form, the CDR3 reads TGTGCCAGCAGCAGTAGCGGGAGGAGAGAGACCCAGTACTTC. V usage is TRBV3-1 and J usage is TRBJ2-5, with 10 bases aligning to TRBD2. Germline loops: CDR1 LGHDT, CDR2 YNNKEL (reference sequence). The CDR3 consists of 14 residues. J gave up 4 bases and V 5 bases, and 4 bases lay outside the gene matches.

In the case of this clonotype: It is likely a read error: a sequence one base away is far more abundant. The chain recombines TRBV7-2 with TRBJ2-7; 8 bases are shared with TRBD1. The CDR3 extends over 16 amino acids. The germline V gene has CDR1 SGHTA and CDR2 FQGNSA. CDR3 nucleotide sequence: TGTGCCAGCAGCCAGGGCGGGCAGGGGGCACTCTACGAGCACTACTTC. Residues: CASSQGGQGALYEHYF.

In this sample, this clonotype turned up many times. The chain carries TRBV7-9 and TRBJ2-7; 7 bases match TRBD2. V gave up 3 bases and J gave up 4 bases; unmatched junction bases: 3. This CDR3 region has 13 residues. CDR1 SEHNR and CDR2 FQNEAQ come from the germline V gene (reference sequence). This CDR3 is CASSFRREYEQYF. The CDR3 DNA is TGTGCCAGCAGCTTTAGGCGGGAGTACGAGCAGTACTTC.

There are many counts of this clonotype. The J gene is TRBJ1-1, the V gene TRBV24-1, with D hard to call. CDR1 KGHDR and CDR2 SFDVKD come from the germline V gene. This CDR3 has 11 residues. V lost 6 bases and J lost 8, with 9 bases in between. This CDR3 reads CATSPGREAFF. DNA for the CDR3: TGTGCCACCAGTCCTGGGAGGGAAGCTTTCTTT.

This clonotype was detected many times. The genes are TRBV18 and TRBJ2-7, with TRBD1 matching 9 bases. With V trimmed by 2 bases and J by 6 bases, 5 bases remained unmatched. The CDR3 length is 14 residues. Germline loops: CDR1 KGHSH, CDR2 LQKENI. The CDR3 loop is CASSPGQGFSEQYF. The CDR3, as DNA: TGTGCCAGCTCACCAGGACAGGGGTTCTCCGAGCAGTACTTC.

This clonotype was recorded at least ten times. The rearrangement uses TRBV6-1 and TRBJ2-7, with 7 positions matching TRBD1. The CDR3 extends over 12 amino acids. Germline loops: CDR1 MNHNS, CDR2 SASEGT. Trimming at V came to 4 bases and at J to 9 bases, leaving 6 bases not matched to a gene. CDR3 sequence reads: CASSAYRGGQYF. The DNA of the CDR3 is TGTGCCAGCAGTGCATACAGGGGCGGGCAGTACTTC.

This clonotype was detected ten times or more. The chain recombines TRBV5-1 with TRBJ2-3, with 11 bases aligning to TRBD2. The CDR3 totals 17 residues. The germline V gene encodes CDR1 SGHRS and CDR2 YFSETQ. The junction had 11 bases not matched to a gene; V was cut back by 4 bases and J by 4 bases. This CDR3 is CASSAQTSGSGPDTQYF. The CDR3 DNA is TGCGCCAGCAGCGCGCAAACTAGCGGGAGTGGCCCAGATACGCAGTATTTT.

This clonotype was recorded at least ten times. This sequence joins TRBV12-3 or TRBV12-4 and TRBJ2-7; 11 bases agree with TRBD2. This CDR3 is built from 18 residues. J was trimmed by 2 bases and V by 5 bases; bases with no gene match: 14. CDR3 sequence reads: CASSPTVAGGTNTYEQYF. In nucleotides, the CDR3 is TGTGCCAGCAGTCCCACCGTAGCGGGAGGGACTAATACCTACGAGCAGTACTTC.

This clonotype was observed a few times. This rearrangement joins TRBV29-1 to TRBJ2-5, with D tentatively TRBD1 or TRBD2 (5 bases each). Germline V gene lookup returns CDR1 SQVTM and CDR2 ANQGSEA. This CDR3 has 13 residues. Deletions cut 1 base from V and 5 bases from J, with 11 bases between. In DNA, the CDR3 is TGCAGCGTTGAAGGGCGGTGGGGGGAGACCCAGTACTTC. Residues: CSVEGRWGETQYF.

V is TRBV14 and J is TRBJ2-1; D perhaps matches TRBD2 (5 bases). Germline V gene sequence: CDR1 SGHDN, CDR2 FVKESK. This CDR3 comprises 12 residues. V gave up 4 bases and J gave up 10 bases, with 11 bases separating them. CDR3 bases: TGTGCCAGCAGCCGACCAGGACTGGAGCAGTTCTTC. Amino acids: CASSRPGLEQFF.

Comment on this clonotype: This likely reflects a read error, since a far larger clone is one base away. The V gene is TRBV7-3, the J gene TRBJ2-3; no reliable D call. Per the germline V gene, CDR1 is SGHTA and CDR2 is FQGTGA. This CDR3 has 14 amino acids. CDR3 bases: TGTGCCAGCAGCTTCGGCCAGAGAAAAGATGCGCAGTATTTT. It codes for CASSFGQRKDAQYF.

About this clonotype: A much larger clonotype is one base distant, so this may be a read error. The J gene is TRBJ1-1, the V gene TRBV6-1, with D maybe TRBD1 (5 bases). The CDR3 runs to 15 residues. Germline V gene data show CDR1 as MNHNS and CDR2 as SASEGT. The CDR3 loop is CAAGRGSLMNTKAFF. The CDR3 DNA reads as TGTGCCGCCGGTAGGGGCTCCCTGATGAACACTAAAGCTTTCTTT.

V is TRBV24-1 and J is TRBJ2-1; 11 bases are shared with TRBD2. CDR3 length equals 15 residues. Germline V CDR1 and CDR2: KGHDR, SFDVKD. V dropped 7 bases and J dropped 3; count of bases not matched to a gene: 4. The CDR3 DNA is TGTGCCACCAGGCCCACTAGCGGGAGCTACAATGAGCAGTTCTTC. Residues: CATRPTSGSYNEQFF.

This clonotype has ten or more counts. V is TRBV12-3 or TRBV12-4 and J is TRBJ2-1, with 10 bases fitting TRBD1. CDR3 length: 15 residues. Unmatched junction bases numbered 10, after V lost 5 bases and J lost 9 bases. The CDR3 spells CASSSSGTGAAEQFF. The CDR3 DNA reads TGTGCCAGCAGTAGTTCCGGGACAGGGGCTGCTGAGCAGTTCTTC.

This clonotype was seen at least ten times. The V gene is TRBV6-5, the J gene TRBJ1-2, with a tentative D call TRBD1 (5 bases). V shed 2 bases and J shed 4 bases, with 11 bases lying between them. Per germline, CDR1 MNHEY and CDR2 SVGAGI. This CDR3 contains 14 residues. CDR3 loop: CASSYHQGLYGYTF. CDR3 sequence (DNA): TGTGCCAGCAGTTACCACCAGGGCCTCTATGGCTACACCTTC.

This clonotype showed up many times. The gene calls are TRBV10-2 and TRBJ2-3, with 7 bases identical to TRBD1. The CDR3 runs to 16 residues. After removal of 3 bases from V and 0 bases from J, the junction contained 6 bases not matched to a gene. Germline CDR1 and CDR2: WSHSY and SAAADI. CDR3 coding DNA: TGCGCCAGCAGTGAAGGGCAGGGGGATAGCACAGATACGCAGTATTTT. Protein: CASSEGQGDSTDTQYF.

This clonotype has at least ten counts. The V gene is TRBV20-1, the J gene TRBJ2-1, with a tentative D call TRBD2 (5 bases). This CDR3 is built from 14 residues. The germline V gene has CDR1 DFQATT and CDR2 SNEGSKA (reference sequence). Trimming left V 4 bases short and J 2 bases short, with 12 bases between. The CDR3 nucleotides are TGCAGTGCTAACATGGAGGACCCCTACAATGAGCAGTTCTTC. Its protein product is CSANMEDPYNEQFF.

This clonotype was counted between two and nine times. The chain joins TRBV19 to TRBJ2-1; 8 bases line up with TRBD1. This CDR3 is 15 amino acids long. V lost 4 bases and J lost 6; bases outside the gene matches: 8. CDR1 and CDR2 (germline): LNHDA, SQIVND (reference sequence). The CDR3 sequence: CASSTLRDRSNEQFF. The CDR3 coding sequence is TGTGCCAGTAGTACACTCCGGGACAGGAGCAATGAGCAGTTCTTC.